Here is one T cell receptor beta chain with its context. No antigen is known for it. These data come from a study of T cell clones after liver transplantation. Study-wide context: Tolerant meant at least one year fully off immunosuppression without liver enzymes above twice normal. Blood was drawn pre-transplant, before withdrawal, and after full or failed withdrawal.

V was pared by 4 bases and J by 0 bases, with 12 bases between. Germline V lookup: CDR1 SSHAT, CDR2 FNYEAQ (reference sequence). CDR3 length: 15 residues. Here immunoSEQ multiplex PCR was the method, and the copy in TCRdb shows in-frame clones only, minus some. The sample lists about 75,000 clones, about 85% seen once, with around 2.2% in the top ten. Study-wide results and caveats: In most of the 8 subjects, circulating graft-donor-reactive CD4 TCRbeta sequences fell significantly after transplant. A larger donor-reactive than third-party decline suggested partial antigen-specific deletion.

The rearrangement joins TRBV7-7 to TRBJ2-5; D possibly uses TRBD1 or TRBD2 (5 bases each). The sequence came from a human patient who received a liver transplant. Certain T cells may be donor cells from the graft. The specimen comprised CD4+ T cells from blood, sampled less than 50 months after liver transplant. In DNA form, the CDR3 reads TGTGCCAGCAGCTCCAATCAGGGACACCAAGAGACCCAGTACTTC. Amino acids: CASSSNQGHQETQYF.